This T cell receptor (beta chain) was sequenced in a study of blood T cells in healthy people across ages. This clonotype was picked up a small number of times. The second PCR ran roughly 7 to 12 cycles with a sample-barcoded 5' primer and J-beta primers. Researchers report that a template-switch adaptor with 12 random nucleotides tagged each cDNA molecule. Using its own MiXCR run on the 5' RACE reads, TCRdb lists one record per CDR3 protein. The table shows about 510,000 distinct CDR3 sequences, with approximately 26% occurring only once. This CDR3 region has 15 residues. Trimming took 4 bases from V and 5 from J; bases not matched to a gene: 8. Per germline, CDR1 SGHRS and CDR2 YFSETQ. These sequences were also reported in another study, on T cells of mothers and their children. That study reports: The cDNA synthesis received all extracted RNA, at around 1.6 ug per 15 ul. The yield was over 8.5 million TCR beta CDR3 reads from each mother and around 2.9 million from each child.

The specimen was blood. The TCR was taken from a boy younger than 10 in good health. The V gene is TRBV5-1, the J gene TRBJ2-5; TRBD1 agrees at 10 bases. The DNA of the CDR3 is TGCGCCAGCAGCATGACAGGGGGCGGAGAGGAGACCCAGTACTTC. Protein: CASSMTGGGEETQYF.